A selection of T cell receptor beta chains follows, all from one sample in a study of metastatic and nonmetastatic thyroid tumors. TCRdb reprocessed the PCR reads using MiXCR. The sample has about 24,000 clones; more than 20% are singletons. The source material was tumor tissue. The receptors originated from a male donor with papillary thyroid cancer or a benign thyroid nodule (not recorded which). Some clones in this sample may be carry-over from other donors' samples. CDR3s include the opening cysteine and the closing phenylalanine or tryptophan. A D gene is named only where the DNA matches it firmly. Rows may omit the clone size; those that give it use once, few, many or a size class.

j_call,v_call,cdr3_length,clone_size,d_call,cdr3_nt,cdr3_aa
TRBJ1-5,TRBV27,17,many,NA,TGTGCCAGCAGTACAATGGGCGGGACATTAAGGGATCAGCCCCAGCATTTT,CASSTMGGTLRDQPQHF
TRBJ2-6,TRBV5-8,15,NA,NA,TGTGCCAGCAGCTTGGACCAGGTTGGGGCCAACGTCCTGACTTTC,CASSLDQVGANVLTF
TRBJ2-1,TRBV7-9,15,many,TRBD2,TGTGCCAGCAGCCCACTAGCGGGAGGCAGCAATGAGCAGTTCTTC,CASSPLAGGSNEQFF
TRBJ2-2,TRBV12-5,15,few,TRBD1,TGTGCTAGTGGTCCGGGACAGGGAGTTCCCGGGGAGCTGTTTTTT,CASGPGQGVPGELFF
TRBJ2-7,TRBV6-4,14,medium-sized,NA,TGTGCCAGCAGTGCCACCGGGACCTCCAACGAGCAGTACTTC,CASSATGTSNEQYF
TRBJ2-7,TRBV11-2,12,many,NA,TGTGCCAGCAGCTTAGTAAGGGGGGGACTCAACTTC,CASSLVRGGLNF
TRBJ1-6,TRBV27,13,few,NA,TGTGCCAGCAGCTACAGTGAGTGTTCACCCCTCCACTTT,CASSYSECSPLHF
TRBJ1-2,TRBV7-2,13,NA,NA,TGTGCCAGCAGCCTAGTGGGGAAGGAAGGCTACACCTTC,CASSLVGKEGYTF
TRBJ2-7,TRBV6-2/TRBV6-3,17,medium-sized,TRBD2,TGTGCCAGCAGTCTTCGGGGGACTAGCGGGACTTCCTACGAGCAGTACTTC,CASSLRGTSGTSYEQYF
TRBJ1-4,TRBV29-1,13,many,TRBD1,TGCAGCGGACAGGGAAACCTTAATGAAAAACTGTTTTTT,CSGQGNLNEKLFF